This T cell receptor beta chain was captured by sequencing in a study of T cell clones after liver transplantation. Study summary: Samples came from ITN030ST, which attempted immunosuppression withdrawal within 2 years of liver transplantation. Samples came pre-transplant, pre-randomization before withdrawal, and post-randomization after withdrawal ended. Findings of the study overall: Conclusions were preliminary, with small, heterogeneous patient groups.

The CDR3 extends over 16 amino acids. V was pared by 1 base and J by 2 bases, with 15 bases between. Germline CDR1 SGHAT, CDR2 FQNNGV. TCRdb keeps only in-frame clones here, not all; method: immunoSEQ multiplex PCR. The sample lists tens of thousands of clones; about 71% were seen once. As concerns this clone: As yet, its antigen is unknown.

The V gene is TRBV11-2, the J gene TRBJ2-7; D possibly uses TRBD1 or TRBD2 (5 bases each). The source of this sequence is a human patient who received a liver transplant. Certain T cells may be donor cells from the graft. This specimen consisted of CD4+ T cells from blood, obtained at the approximately 16-month timepoint. The CDR3 loop reads CASSLGGAGIAYEQYF. The CDR3 DNA sequence: TGTGCCAGCAGCTTAGGAGGGGCAGGGATTGCCTACGAGCAGTACTTC.